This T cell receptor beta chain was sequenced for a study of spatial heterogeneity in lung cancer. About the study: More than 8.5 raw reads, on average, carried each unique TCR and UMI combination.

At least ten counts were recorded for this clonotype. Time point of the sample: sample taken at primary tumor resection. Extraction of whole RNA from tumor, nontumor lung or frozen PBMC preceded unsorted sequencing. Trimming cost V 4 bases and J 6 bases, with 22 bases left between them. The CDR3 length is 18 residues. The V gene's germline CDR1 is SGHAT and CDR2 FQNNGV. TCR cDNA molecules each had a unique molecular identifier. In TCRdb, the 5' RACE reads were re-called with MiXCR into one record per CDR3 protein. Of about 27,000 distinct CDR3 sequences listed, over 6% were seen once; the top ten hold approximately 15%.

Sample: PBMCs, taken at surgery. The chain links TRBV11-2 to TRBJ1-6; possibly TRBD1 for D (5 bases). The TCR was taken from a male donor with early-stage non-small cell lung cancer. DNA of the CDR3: TGTGCCAGCAGCTCCTACTGGAGGGGCAGGGCCGGTAATTCACCCCTCCACTTT. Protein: CASSSYWRGRAGNSPLHF.